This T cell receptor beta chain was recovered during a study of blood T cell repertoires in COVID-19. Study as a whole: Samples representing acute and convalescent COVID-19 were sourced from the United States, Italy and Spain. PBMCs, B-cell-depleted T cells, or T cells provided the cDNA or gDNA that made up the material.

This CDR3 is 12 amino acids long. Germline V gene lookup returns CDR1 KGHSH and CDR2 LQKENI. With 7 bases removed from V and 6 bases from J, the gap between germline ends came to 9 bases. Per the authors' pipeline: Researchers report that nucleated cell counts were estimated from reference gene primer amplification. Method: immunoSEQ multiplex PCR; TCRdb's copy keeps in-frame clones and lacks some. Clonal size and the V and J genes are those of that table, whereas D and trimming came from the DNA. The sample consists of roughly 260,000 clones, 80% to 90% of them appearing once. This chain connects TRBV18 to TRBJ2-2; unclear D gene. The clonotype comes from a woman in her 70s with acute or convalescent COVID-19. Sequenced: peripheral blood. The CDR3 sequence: CASCFSPGELFF. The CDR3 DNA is TGTGCCAGCTGCTTTAGCCCCGGGGAGCTGTTTTTT. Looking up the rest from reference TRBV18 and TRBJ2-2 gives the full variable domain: NAGVMQNPRHLVRRRGQEARLRCSPMKGHSHVYWYRQLPEEGLKFMVYLQKENIIDESGMPKERFSAEFPKEGPSILRIQQVVRGDSAAYFCASCFSPGELFFGEGSRLTVL.